These T cell receptor beta chains were read from a single sample in a study of blood T cell repertoires in COVID-19. TCRdb's copy holds only in-frame clones and misses some; the assay was immunoSEQ multiplex PCR. The sample carries under 200,000 clones, about 82% recorded once. The source material was PBMCs or T cells enriched from blood (not recorded which). The receptors were sampled from a man in his forties with acute COVID-19. Each CDR3 is given with its conserved first and last residue. D genes are given only for firm matches. Rows give clone size only sometimes, using once, few, many, or a class for an expanded clone.

clone_size,cdr3_length,j_call,d_call,v_call,cdr3_aa
-,14,TRBJ1-1,-,TRBV21-1,CASTSILVDTEAFF
once,14,TRBJ2-7,-,TRBV4-1,CASSHPNSGYEQYF
few,16,TRBJ2-3,TRBD1,TRBV4-2,CASSQATGRATDTQYF
-,12,TRBJ2-1,-,TRBV4-2,CASSNFDNEQFF
-,16,TRBJ2-2,-,TRBV27,CASSLLAGLVAGELFF
-,17,TRBJ2-1,TRBD2,TRBV6-4,CASSDSNRTSAGNEQFF
-,15,TRBJ2-1,-,TRBV7-2,CASSFGGRSYNEQFF
once,16,TRBJ2-5,TRBD2,TRBV19,CASSSTPTSFQETQYF
-,16,TRBJ1-5,-,TRBV19,CASSITRGVGNQPQHF
few,15,TRBJ2-1,TRBD2,TRBV9,CASSVVLAGQYEQFF
-,14,TRBJ2-3,TRBD1,TRBV28,CASSLRTGPDTQYF
-,12,TRBJ2-7,TRBD1,TRBV5-6,CASSWTGNEQYF
-,16,TRBJ2-1,-,TRBV5-6,CASRKQTGTSFNEQFF
once,15,TRBJ1-2,TRBD1,TRBV7-8,CASSSIGTGRPGYTF
-,15,TRBJ2-1,-,TRBV6-2/TRBV6-3,CASSYPTRPYNEQFF
-,15,TRBJ2-1,-,TRBV27,CASSLYPTGNNEQFF
-,18,TRBJ1-1,TRBD1,TRBV28,CASRFSRQGQGKNTEAFF
-,14,TRBJ1-1,-,TRBV5-1,CASSPSTANTEAFF
-,17,TRBJ2-1,TRBD2,TRBV4-1,CASSQDSTSGSLFKQFF
-,12,TRBJ2-3,-,TRBV3-1/TRBV3-2,CASSPSRDTQYF
-,14,TRBJ2-1,-,TRBV11-2,CASSLETNHNEQFF
-,15,TRBJ2-1,-,TRBV9,CASSEGTTTYNEQFF
-,13,TRBJ1-1,-,TRBV9,CASSVGGDTEAFF
few,12,TRBJ2-5,-,TRBV19,CASKEGGETQYF
-,14,TRBJ2-7,TRBD2,TRBV27,CASSLYAGEAEQYF
-,14,TRBJ2-1,-,TRBV24-1,CATTGGHSYNEQFF
once,17,TRBJ2-1,TRBD2,TRBV28,CASRPIAGGPPYNEQFF
few,14,TRBJ1-4,-,TRBV19,CACAGGAGNEKLFF
-,13,TRBJ1-2,-,TRBV6-1,CASSEAGRGPFPF
-,11,TRBJ1-2,-,TRBV5-6,CASSSTYGYTF
-,11,TRBJ2-5,TRBD2,TRBV7-3,CASSPGGAQYF
-,13,TRBJ2-5,-,TRBV29-1,CSLIRGWGETQYF
-,14,TRBJ1-3,-,TRBV30,CAWNQDSSGNTIYF
-,15,TRBJ2-2,TRBD2,TRBV18,CASSTGTSVSGELFF
-,18,TRBJ1-3,TRBD1,TRBV25-1,CASSGGTGAPSSGNTIYF
-,15,TRBJ1-5,-,TRBV2,CASNRDSDSNQPQHF
-,17,TRBJ2-5,TRBD1,TRBV28,CASSFRGTGGFGETQYF
-,13,TRBJ1-5,-,TRBV21-1,CASHSTFNQPQHF
once,17,TRBJ2-1,TRBD2,TRBV9,CASSESPGTSGSLEQFF
-,14,TRBJ1-5,TRBD1,TRBV6-5,CASSPDRGGQPQHF
-,14,TRBJ2-1,TRBD2,TRBV6-5,CASSPGLAYNEQFF
once,16,TRBJ1-4,TRBD1,TRBV9,CASSVGPPDRGEKLFF
once,17,TRBJ2-3,-,TRBV5-1,CASSLEARQSSTDTQYF
-,17,TRBJ2-1,TRBD2,TRBV5-1,CASSLTSGSPSYNEQFF
once,15,TRBJ2-7,-,TRBV5-1,CASREGLVSSYEQYF
few,13,TRBJ1-1,-,TRBV7-9,CASKDGQNTEAFF
-,14,TRBJ2-5,TRBD1,TRBV6-6,CASSWDRLAITQYF
-,13,TRBJ2-2,-,TRBV24-1,CATSDPHTGELFF
-,16,TRBJ1-4,-,TRBV19,CASSIKGDYSDGKLFF
-,14,TRBJ2-7,TRBD1,TRBV7-2,CASTVGQGSPEQYF
-,15,TRBJ1-4,-,TRBV5-1,CASRKTGSPDEKLFF